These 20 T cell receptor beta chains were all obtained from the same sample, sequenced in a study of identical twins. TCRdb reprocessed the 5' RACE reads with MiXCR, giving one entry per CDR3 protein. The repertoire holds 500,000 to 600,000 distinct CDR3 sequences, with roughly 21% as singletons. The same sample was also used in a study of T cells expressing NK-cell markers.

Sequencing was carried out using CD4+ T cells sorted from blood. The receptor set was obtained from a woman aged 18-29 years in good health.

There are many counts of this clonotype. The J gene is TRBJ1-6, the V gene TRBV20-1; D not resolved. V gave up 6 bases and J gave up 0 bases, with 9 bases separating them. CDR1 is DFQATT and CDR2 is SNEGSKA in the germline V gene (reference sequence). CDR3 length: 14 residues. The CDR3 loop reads CSAGGGSYNSPLHF. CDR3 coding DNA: TGCAGTGCCGGCGGCGGCTCCTATAATTCACCCCTCCACTTT.

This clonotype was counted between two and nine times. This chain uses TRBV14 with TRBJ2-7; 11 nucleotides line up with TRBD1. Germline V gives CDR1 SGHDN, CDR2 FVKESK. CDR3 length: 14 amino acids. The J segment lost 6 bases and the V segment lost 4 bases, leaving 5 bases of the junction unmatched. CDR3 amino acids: CASSPWDRGFEQYF. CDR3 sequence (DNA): TGTGCCAGCAGCCCCTGGGACAGGGGGTTCGAGCAGTACTTC.

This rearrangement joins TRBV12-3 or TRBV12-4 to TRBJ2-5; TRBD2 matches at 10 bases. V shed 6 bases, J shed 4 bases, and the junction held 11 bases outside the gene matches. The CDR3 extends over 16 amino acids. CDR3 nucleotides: TGTGCCAGCAGACCTCTAAGCGGGAGGGGCCGAGAGACCCAGTACTTC. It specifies CASRPLSGRGRETQYF.

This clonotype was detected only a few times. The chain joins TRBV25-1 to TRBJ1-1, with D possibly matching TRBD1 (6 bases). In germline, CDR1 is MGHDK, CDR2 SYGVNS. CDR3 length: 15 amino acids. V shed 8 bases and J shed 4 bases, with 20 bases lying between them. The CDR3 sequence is CASGPRQAEVTEAFF. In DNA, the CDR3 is TGTGCCAGCGGGCCTCGACAGGCAGAAGTCACTGAAGCTTTCTTT.

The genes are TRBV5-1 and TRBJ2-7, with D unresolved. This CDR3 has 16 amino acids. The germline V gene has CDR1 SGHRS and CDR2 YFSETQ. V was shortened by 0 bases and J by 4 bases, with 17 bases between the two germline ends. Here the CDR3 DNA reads TGCGCCAGCAGCTTGGGTCCCCTTCGAGACCATTACGAGCAGTACTTC. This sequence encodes CASSLGPLRDHYEQYF.

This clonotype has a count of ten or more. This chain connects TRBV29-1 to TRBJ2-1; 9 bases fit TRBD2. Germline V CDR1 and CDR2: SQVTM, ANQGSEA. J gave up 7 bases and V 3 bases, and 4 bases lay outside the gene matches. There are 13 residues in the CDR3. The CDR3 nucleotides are TGCAGCGTTGACCTAGCGGGACGGAATGAGCAGTTCTTC. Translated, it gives CSVDLAGRNEQFF.

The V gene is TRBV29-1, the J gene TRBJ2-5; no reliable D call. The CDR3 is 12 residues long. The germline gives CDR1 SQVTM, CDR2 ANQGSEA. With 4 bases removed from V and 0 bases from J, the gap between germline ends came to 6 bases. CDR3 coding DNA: TGCAGCGTTGGTCGGAACCAAGAGACCCAGTACTTC. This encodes CSVGRNQETQYF.

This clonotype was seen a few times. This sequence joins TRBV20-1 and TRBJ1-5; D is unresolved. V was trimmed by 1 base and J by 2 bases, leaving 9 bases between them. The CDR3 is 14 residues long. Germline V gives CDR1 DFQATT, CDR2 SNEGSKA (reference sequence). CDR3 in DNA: TGCAGTGCTAGAGGTCTGGACGGCAATCAGCCCCAGCATTTT. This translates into CSARGLDGNQPQHF.

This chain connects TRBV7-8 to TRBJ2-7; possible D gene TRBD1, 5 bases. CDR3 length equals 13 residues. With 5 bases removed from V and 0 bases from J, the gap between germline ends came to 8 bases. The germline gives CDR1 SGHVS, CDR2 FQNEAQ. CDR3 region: CASSMGHSYEQYF. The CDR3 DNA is TGTGCCAGCAGCATGGGGCACTCCTACGAGCAGTACTTC. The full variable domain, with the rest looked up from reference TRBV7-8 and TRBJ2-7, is GAGVSQSPRYKVAKRGQDVALRCDPISGHVSLFWYQQALGQGPEFLTYFQNEAQLDKSGLPSDRFFAERPEGSVSTLKIQRTQQEDSAVYLCASSMGHSYEQYFGPGTRLTVT.

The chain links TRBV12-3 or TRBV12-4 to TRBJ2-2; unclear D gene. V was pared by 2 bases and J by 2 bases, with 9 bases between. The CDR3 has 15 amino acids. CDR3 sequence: CASSLFKVNTGELFF. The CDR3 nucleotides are TGTGCCAGCAGTTTATTTAAGGTTAACACCGGGGAGCTGTTTTTT.

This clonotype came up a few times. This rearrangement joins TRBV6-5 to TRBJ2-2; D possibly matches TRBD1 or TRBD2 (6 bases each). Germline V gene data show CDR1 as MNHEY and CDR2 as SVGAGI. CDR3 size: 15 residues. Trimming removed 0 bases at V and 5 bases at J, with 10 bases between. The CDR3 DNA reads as TGTGCCAGCAGTTACTCGGGGGGCCGTACCGGGGAGCTGTTTTTT. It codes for CASSYSGGRTGELFF.

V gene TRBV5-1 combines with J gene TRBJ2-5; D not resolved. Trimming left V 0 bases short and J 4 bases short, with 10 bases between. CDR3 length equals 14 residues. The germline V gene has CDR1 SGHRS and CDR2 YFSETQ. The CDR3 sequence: CASSLEPSGETQYF. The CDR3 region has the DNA TGCGCCAGCAGCTTGGAGCCCTCGGGAGAGACCCAGTACTTC.

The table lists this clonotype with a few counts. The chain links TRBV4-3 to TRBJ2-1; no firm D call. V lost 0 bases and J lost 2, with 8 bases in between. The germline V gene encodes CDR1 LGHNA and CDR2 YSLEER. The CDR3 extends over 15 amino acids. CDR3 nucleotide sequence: TGCGCCAGCAGCCAAGAAGTAACACCCTACAATGAGCAGTTCTTC. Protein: CASSQEVTPYNEQFF.

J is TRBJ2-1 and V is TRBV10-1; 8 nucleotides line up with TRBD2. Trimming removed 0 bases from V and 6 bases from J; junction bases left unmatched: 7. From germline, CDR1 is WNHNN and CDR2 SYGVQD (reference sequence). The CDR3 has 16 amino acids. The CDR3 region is CASSESRGLEANEQFF. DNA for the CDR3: TGCGCCAGCAGTGAGTCGAGGGGACTAGAGGCCAATGAGCAGTTCTTC.

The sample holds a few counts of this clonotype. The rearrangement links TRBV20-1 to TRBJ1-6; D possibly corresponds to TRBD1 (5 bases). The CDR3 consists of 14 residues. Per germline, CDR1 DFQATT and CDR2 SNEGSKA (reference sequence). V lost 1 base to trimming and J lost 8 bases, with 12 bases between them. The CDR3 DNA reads TGCAGTGCTAGAGCAGTCAGGGCGGATTCACCCCTCCACTTT. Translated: CSARAVRADSPLHF.

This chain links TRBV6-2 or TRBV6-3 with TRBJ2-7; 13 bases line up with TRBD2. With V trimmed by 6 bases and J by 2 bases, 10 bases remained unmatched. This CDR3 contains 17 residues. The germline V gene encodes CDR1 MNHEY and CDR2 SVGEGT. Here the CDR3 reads CASRRIGTSGEAYEQYF. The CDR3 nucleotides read TGTGCCAGCAGACGCATCGGGACTAGCGGGGAAGCCTACGAGCAGTACTTC.

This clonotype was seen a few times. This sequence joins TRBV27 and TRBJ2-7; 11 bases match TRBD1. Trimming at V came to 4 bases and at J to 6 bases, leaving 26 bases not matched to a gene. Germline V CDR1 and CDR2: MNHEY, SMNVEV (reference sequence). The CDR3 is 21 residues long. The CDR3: CASSSGAYSDRGRIGLREQYF. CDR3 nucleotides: TGTGCCAGCAGTTCAGGGGCATATTCGGACAGGGGGCGAATCGGGCTACGCGAGCAGTACTTC.

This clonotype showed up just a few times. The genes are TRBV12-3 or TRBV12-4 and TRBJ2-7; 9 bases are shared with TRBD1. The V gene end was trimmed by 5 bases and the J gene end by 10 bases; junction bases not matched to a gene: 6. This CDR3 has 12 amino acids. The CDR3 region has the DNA TGTGCCAGCAGTCCCGGACAGGGGAAACAGTACTTC. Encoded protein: CASSPGQGKQYF.

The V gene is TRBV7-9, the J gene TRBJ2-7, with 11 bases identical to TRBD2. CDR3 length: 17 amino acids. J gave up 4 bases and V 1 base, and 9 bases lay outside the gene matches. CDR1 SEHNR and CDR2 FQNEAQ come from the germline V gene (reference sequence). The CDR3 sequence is CASSLEFSASGRYEQYF. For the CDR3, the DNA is TGTGCCAGCAGCTTAGAATTTTCGGCTAGCGGGAGGTACGAGCAGTACTTC.

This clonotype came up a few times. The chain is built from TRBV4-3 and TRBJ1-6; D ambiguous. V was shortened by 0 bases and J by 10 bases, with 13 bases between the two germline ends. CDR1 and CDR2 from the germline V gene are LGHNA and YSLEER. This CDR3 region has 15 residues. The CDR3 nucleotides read TGCGCCAGCAGCCAAGATTGGCTGGGAGGGTCACCCCTCCACTTT. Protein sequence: CASSQDWLGGSPLHF.